This T cell receptor beta chain was documented in a study of shared clonotypes between healthy human individuals. Profiled with immunoSEQ multiplex PCR; TCRdb holds only in-frame clones, not every one. The repertoire holds roughly 1,600,000 clones, around 98.5% seen once, with around 0.33% in the top ten. The germline gives CDR1 SNHLY, CDR2 FYNNEI. The CDR3 totals 15 residues. Trimming left V 2 bases short and J 2 bases short, with 13 bases between. This clone came up once. Sequencing input: naive CD4+ T cells sorted from blood. Noted subset: CD45RA+ positively selected. The chain couples TRBV2 to TRBJ2-7; perhaps TRBD1 as D (5 bases). This receptor was obtained from a man aged 25-40 years in good health. DNA of the CDR3: TGTGCCAGCAGTGAAAGGGCAGGGCCAACCTACGAGCAGTACTTC. This encodes CASSERAGPTYEQYF.